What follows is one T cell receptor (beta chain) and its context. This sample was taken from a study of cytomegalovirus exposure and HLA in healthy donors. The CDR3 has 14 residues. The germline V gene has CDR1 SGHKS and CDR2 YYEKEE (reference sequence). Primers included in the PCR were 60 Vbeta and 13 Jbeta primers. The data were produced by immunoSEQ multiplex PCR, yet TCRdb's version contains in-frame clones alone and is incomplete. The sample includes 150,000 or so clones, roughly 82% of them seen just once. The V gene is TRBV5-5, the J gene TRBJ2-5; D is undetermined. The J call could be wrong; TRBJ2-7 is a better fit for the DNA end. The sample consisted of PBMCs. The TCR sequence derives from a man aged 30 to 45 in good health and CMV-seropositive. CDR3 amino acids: CASSLAANSYEQYF. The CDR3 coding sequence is TGTGCCAGCAGCTTGGCTGCGAACTCCTACGAGCAGTACTTC.